These 11 T cell receptor beta chains were sequenced from one sample in a study of T cells in Graves' hyperthyroidism and ophthalmopathy (dated by TCRdb to about 2019). To prepare the library, multiplex PCR was applied. This sample was sequenced with an Illumina HiSeq 2000. The TCR beta CDR3 regions were amplified from the RNA transcripts. For the first round of RT-PCR on the TCR CDR3, the HTBI primer set was used together with the Qiagen OneStep RT-PCR kit. The raw public reads went through TCRdb reprocessing: fastp at Q25, MiXCR clone calling, in-frame beta chains kept. For every CDR3 protein sequence, its rows merge into one entry that carries the most common genes and DNA. The sample table shows around 300,000 distinct CDR3 sequences, and roughly 15% are seen once. The ten most abundant clones make up 7% to 9.5% of the sample. What was sequenced was blood. The source is a woman between 40 and 55 years old with Graves' hyperthyroidism.

This clonotype was seen repeatedly, ten times or more. The chain couples TRBV6-1 to TRBJ1-1; maybe TRBD1 (6 bases). Germline V CDR1 and CDR2: MNHNS, SASEGT. This CDR3 comprises 15 residues. The germline V and J ends were trimmed by 10 bases and 0 bases, with 18 bases remaining between them. The CDR3 loop reads CATLDGQRLNTEAFF. DNA for the CDR3: TGTGCCACCCTCGACGGACAGCGATTGAACACTGAAGCTTTCTTT.

The rearrangement uses TRBV28 and TRBJ1-4; 10 bases are shared with TRBD1. CDR3 length: 15 residues. The V gene end was trimmed by 5 bases and the J gene end by 5 bases; junction bases not matched to a gene: 5. Germline V CDR1 and CDR2: MDHEN, SYDVKM. The CDR3 loop is CASSLPGQGNEKLFF. The CDR3 region has the DNA TGTGCCAGCAGTCTCCCGGGACAGGGGAATGAAAAACTGTTTTTT.

The chain recombines TRBV7-9 with TRBJ1-1, with D maybe TRBD1 (6 bases). Per germline, CDR1 SEHNR and CDR2 FQNEAQ (reference sequence). This CDR3 has 17 amino acids. V was pared by 6 bases and J by 4 bases, with 24 bases between. The CDR3 is CASRRGTPTLGGTEAFF. The CDR3 bases are TGTGCCAGCAGGCGGGGGACACCAACCCTGGGGGGCACTGAAGCTTTCTTT.

This clonotype came up many times. V is TRBV11-2 and J is TRBJ2-1; TRBD2 matches 10 bases. V lost 1 base and J lost 8; bases outside the gene matches: 5. Germline CDR1 SGHAT, CDR2 FQNNGV. This CDR3 is built from 15 residues. The CDR3 is CASSLVSSGSYEQFF. DNA of the CDR3: TGTGCCAGCAGCTTAGTATCTAGCGGGAGCTATGAGCAGTTCTTC.

In this sample, this clonotype turned up many times. V is TRBV24-1 and J is TRBJ1-4; 8 bases match TRBD1. Germline trimming cut 5 bases from V and 7 bases from J; bases unmatched to any gene: 11. The CDR3 totals 16 residues. Per the germline V gene, CDR1 is KGHDR and CDR2 is SFDVKD. The CDR3 reads CATSGPTGVGGEKLFF. CDR3 sequence (DNA): TGTGCCACCAGTGGACCGACAGGGGTCGGCGGTGAAAAACTGTTTTTT.

This clonotype appeared many times. The chain employs TRBV9 and TRBJ2-3; D is undetermined. The CDR3 runs 14 residues. The V end lost 3 bases, the J end lost 5 bases, and 13 bases lay between the germline ends. Per germline, CDR1 SGDLS and CDR2 YYNGEE. The CDR3 nucleotides read TGTGCCAGCAGCGATCTAGAAGTGGGAGATACGCAGTATTTT. It encodes CASSDLEVGDTQYF.

Ten or more counts support this clonotype. The rearrangement joins TRBV7-2 to TRBJ2-7; 9 bases map to TRBD2. Germline V gene lookup returns CDR1 SGHTA and CDR2 FQGNSA. This CDR3 contains 15 residues. The V and J ends lost 5 bases and 2 bases, in that order; junction bases with no gene match: 7. In DNA form, the CDR3 reads TGTGCCAGCAGCCAATCTAGCGGGGTCCCCTACGAGCAGTACTTC. It translates to CASSQSSGVPYEQYF.

This clonotype was seen ten or more times. The chain employs TRBV11-3 and TRBJ1-5; tentatively, D is TRBD1 (6 bases). The CDR3 consists of 19 residues. The V end was cut by 2 bases, the J end by 5 bases, with 25 bases between. Per germline, CDR1 SGHNT and CDR2 YENEEA. This CDR3 is CASSLPNREDRLSHQPQHF. In DNA, the CDR3 is TGTGCCAGCAGCTTACCGAACAGGGAAGACAGGTTGTCCCATCAGCCCCAGCATTTT.

This clonotype has at least ten counts. The chain employs TRBV25-1 and TRBJ1-4, with D maybe TRBD1 (5 bases). CDR3 length: 15 residues. Germline loops: CDR1 MGHDK, CDR2 SYGVNS. V lost 0 bases to trimming and J lost 8 bases, with 13 bases between them. CDR3 residues: CASSEYQGTDEKLFF. The CDR3 coding sequence is TGTGCCAGCAGTGAATATCAGGGTACGGACGAAAAACTGTTTTTT.

This clonotype was recorded many times. The V call is TRBV2, the J call TRBJ2-1; 13 nucleotides agree with TRBD2. CDR3 size: 15 residues. The junction had 6 bases not matched to a gene; V was cut back by 6 bases and J by 7 bases. Looked up from germline, CDR1 is SNHLY and CDR2 is FYNNEI. For the CDR3, the DNA is TGTGCCAGCAGGCAAGGACTAGCGGGAGCAAATGAGCAGTTCTTC. As protein: CASRQGLAGANEQFF.

The table lists this clonotype with many counts. The CDR3, as DNA: TGTGCCAGCAAAACGGACGGGGATCAGCCCCAGCATTTT. Amino acid sequence: CASKTDGDQPQHF. The chain has TRBV2 and TRBJ1-5; D is ambiguous. This CDR3 comprises 13 residues. CDR1 SNHLY and CDR2 FYNNEI come from the germline V gene. Trimming took off 7 bases at V and 5 bases at J, with 12 bases between the two ends.